The clone carrying this T cell receptor beta chain was counted once. Each CDR3 protein is one row after TCRdb ran MiXCR on the RT-PCR reads. The data hold 700,000 to 800,000 distinct CDR3 sequences, with approximately 18% observed a single time. The CDR3 contains 17 residues. V trimming: 0 bases; J trimming: 0 bases; junction bases outside the gene matches: 4. The germline V gene has CDR1 SEHNR and CDR2 FQNEAQ (reference sequence). This record belongs to a study of response to subunit inactivated influenza vaccine. Source: PBMCs from blood, taken 5 days after vaccination. The chain couples TRBV7-9 to TRBJ2-3, with 9 bases matching TRBD2. The sequence was obtained from a man aged 50-59 years who received an inactivated influenza vaccine. CDR3 sequence (DNA): TGTGCCAGCAGCTTAGCCTTAGCGGGAGCGAGCACAGATACGCAGTATTTT. As protein: CASSLALAGASTDTQYF.